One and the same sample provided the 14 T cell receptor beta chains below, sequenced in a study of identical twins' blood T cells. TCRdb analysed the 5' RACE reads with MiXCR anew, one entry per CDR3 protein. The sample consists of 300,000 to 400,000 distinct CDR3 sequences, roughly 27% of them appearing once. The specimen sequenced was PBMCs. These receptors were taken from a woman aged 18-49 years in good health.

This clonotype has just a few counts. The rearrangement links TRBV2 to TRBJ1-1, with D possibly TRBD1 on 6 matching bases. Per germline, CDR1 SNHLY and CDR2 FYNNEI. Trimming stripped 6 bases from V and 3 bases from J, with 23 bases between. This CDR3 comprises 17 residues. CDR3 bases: TGTGCCAGCAGATACCCCTTGGACAGCGAACTTGACACTGAAGCTTTCTTT. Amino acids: CASRYPLDSELDTEAFF.

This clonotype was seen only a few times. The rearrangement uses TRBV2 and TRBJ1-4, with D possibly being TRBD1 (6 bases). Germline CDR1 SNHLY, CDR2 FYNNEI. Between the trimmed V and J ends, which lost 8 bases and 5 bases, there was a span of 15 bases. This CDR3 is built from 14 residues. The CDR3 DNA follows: TGTGCCAGCGTCACCGGGAGGGGGAATGAAAAACTGTTTTTT. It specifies CASVTGRGNEKLFF.

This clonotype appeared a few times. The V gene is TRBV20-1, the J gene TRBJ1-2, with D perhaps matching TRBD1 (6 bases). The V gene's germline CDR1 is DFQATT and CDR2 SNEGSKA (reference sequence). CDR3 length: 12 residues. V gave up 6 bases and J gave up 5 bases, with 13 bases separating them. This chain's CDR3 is CSANREGYGYTF. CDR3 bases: TGCAGTGCGAACAGGGAGGGTTATGGCTACACCTTC.

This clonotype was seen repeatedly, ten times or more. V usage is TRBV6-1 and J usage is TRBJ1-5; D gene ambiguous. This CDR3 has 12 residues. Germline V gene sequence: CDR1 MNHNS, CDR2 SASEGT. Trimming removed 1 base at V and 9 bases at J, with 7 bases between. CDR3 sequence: CASSEVGRPQHF. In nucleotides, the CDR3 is TGTGCCAGCAGTGAAGTTGGAAGGCCCCAGCATTTT.

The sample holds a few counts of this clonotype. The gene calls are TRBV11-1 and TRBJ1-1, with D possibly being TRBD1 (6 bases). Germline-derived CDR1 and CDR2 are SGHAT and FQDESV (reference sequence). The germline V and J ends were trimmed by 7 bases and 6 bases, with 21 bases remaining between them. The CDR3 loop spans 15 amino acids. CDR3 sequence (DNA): TGTGCCAGCAAGGGGGGCAACAGACGTTTCGCTGAAGCTTTCTTT. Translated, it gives CASKGGNRRFAEAFF.

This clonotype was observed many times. The CDR3 reads CASSLIGVSEAFF. The CDR3 bases are TGTGCCAGCAGCTTAATCGGGGTGTCTGAAGCTTTCTTT. The gene calls are TRBV11-2 and TRBJ1-1; D is unresolved. Trimming took off 2 bases at V and 6 bases at J, with 10 bases between the two ends. CDR3 length equals 13 residues. Per germline, CDR1 SGHAT and CDR2 FQNNGV. The full variable domain, its missing parts supplied by reference TRBV11-2 and TRBJ1-1, is EAGVAQSPRYKIIEKRQSVAFWCNPISGHATLYWYQQILGQGPKLLIQFQNNGVVDDSQLPKDRFSAERLKGVDSTLKIQPAKLEDSAVYLCASSLIGVSEAFFGQGTRLTVV.

The CDR3 here is CASSPGPGQGTNQPQHF. CDR3 DNA sequence: TGTGCCAGCAGTCCTGGACCGGGACAGGGGACCAATCAGCCCCAGCATTTT. The chain combines TRBV12-3 or TRBV12-4 with TRBJ1-5; TRBD1 matches 10 bases. CDR3 length: 17 residues. J was trimmed by 3 bases and V by 5 bases; bases with no gene match: 10.

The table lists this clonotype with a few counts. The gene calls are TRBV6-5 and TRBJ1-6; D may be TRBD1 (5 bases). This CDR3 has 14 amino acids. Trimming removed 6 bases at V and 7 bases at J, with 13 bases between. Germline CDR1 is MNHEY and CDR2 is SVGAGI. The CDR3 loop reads CASRGRGENSPLHF. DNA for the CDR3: TGTGCCAGCAGAGGGAGGGGAGAAAATTCACCCCTCCACTTT.

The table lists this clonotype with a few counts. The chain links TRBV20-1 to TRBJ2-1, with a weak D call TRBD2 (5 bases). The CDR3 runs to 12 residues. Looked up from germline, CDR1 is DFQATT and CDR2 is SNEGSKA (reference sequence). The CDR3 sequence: CRLSGSYNEQFF. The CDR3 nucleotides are TGCAGACTGTCGGGGTCCTACAATGAGCAGTTCTTC.

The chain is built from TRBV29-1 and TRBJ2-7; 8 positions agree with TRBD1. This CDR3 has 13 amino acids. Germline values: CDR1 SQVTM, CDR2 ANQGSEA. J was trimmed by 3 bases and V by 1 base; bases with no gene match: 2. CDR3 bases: TGCAGCGTTGAAGGGGACAGGAGCTACGAGCAGTACTTC. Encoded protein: CSVEGDRSYEQYF.

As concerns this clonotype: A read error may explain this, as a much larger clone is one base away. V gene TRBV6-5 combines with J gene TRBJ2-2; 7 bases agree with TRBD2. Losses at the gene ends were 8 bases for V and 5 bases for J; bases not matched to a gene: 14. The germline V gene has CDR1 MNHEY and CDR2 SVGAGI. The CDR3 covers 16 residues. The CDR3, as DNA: TGTGCCAGCGGTCCTAGCGGCCTTCCCCGGACCGGGGAGCTGTTTTTT. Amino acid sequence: CASGPSGLPRTGELFF.

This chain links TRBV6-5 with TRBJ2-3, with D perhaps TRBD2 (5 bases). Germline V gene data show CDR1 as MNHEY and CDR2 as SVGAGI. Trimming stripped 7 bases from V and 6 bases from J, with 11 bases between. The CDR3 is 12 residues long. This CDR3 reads CASTSSPDTQYF. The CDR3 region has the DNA TGTGCCAGCACTAGCTCCCCGGATACGCAGTATTTT.

CDR3 nucleotide sequence: TGTGCCAGCAGCTGGGGGCTCCTTAGTGAAAAACTGTTTTTT. The encoded protein is CASSWGLLSEKLFF. This chain uses TRBV5-6 with TRBJ1-4; tentatively, D is TRBD1 (6 bases). The germline CDR1 and CDR2 sequences are SGHDT and YYEEEE. This CDR3 is 14 amino acids long. V was shortened by 3 bases and J by 7 bases, with 13 bases between the two germline ends. The full variable domain, with the rest looked up from reference TRBV5-6 and TRBJ1-4, is DAGVTQSPTHLIKTRGQQVTLRCSPKSGHDTVSWYQQALGQGPQFIFQYYEEEERQRGNFPDRFSGHQFPNYSSELNVNALLLGDSALYLCASSWGLLSEKLFFGSGTQLSVL.

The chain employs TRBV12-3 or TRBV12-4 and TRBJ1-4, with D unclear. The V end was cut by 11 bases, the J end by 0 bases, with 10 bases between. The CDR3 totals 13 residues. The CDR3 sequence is CASAISTNEKLFF. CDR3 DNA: TGTGCCTCAGCGATCTCAACTAATGAAAAACTGTTTTTT.